Presented here are 3 T cell receptor beta chains from one specimen sequenced in a study of blood T cell repertoires in COVID-19 (dated by TCRdb to 2020 to 2022). Libraries were prepared through the immunoSEQ multiplex PCR assay. Imported from immuneACCESS, the table was reduced by TCRdb to in-frame sequences with V and J called. These copies leave out some clones; in studies compared against another copy, an unresolved V gene accounts for under half, and the cause of the remainder is not known. The sample table holds about 290,000 clones, of which roughly 91% were seen once. Clones ranked in the top ten supply around 10% of the sample. The sequenced material came from peripheral blood. The receptors were gathered from a woman younger than 45 with COVID-19, enrolled during active disease.

The chain couples TRBV7-9 to TRBJ2-5; 7 bases fit TRBD1. CDR1 and CDR2 (germline): SEHNR, FQNEAQ (reference sequence). V gave up 6 bases and J gave up 1 base; unmatched junction bases: 11. CDR3 length: 16 residues. As DNA, the CDR3 is TGTGCCAGCAGATCGTTCCTAGACAGGGCCCAAGAGACCCAGTACTTC. It encodes CASRSFLDRAQETQYF.

This clone appeared a few times. The rearrangement uses TRBV5-4 and TRBJ2-7, with 7 bases lining up with TRBD1. The CDR3 runs to 14 residues. Germline values: CDR1 SGHNT, CDR2 YYREEE (reference sequence). Trimming at V came to 0 bases and at J to 3 bases, leaving 3 bases not matched to a gene. The CDR3 protein is CASSLAPGGYEQYF. Here the CDR3 DNA reads TGTGCCAGCAGCTTGGCCCCAGGGGGCTACGAGCAGTACTTC.

The chain links TRBV11-2 to TRBJ2-5; tentative D call: TRBD2 (5 bases). The CDR3 length is 12 residues. Trimming removed 2 bases from V and 5 bases from J, with 6 bases in between. The germline V gene has CDR1 SGHAT and CDR2 FQNNGV. CDR3 nucleotide sequence: TGTGCCAGCAGCTTAAGCGGTGAGACCCAGTACTTC. As protein: CASSLSGETQYF.